The text below deals with one TCR beta chain. In the original analysis: Amplifying reference gene primers gave estimates of nucleated cell counts. Using immunoSEQ multiplex PCR, the repertoire was profiled, and TCRdb retains in-frame clones only, with some absent. Clonal size and the V and J genes are those of that table, whereas D and trimming came from the DNA. The repertoire holds 310,000 or so clones, with approximately 90% as singletons. This entry belongs to a study of blood T cell repertoires in COVID-19. At the level of the study: Donors in the United States, Italy and Spain gave samples during acute or convalescent COVID-19. Sources were T cells, B-cell-depleted T cells, or PBMCs; the material itself was cDNA or gDNA.

Among Cohort 3 donors, those recovered had two negative PCRs, clearance, or symptom resolution. The sequence came from a woman in her late teens or twenties who had recovered from COVID-19. The sample taken for sequencing was PBMCs or T cells enriched from blood (not recorded which).

This chain's CDR3 is CASSPGTGGTEAFF. CDR3 bases: TGTGCCAGCTCACCCGGGACAGGAGGGACTGAAGCTTTCTTT. J is TRBJ1-1 and V is TRBV18; 8 bases align to TRBD1. CDR3 length: 14 amino acids. The V gene's germline CDR1 is KGHSH and CDR2 LQKENI. V lost 3 bases and J lost 5; bases outside the gene matches: 5. Full variable domain (rest looked up from reference TRBV18 and TRBJ1-1): NAGVMQNPRHLVRRRGQEARLRCSPMKGHSHVYWYRQLPEEGLKFMVYLQKENIIDESGMPKERFSAEFPKEGPSILRIQQVVRGDSAAYFCASSPGTGGTEAFFGQGTRLTVV.